The 18 T cell receptor beta chains in this list originate from one sample, sequenced in a study of vaccination effects on CD4 cells after COVID-19. ViraFEST assay sequencing came after antigen-specific CD4+ T cells were expanded with viral peptide pools. Having been cultured for 10 days, the cells underwent CD4+ T cell isolation. Vaccinated recipients, who were negative for nucleocapsid antibodies, had no history of SARS-CoV-2 infection. No antigen has been assigned to these receptors. TCRdb's table, derived via immunoSEQ multiplex PCR, lists solely in-frame clones and lacks some. In the table there are around 55,000 clones, around 67% of which are singletons. Here the sequenced sample was CD4+ T cells from PBMCs cultured with SARS-CoV-2 spike peptides, taken before COVID-19 vaccination. These receptors were taken from a human donor who received a COVID-19 vaccine.

This clone was observed a handful of times. The genes are TRBV5-6 and TRBJ1-3; TRBD1 is a possible D gene (5 bases). Trimming took 0 bases from V and 10 from J, leaving 11 bases between them. There are 13 residues in the CDR3. Germline CDR1 is SGHDT and CDR2 is YYEEEE. The CDR3 DNA reads TGTGCCAGCAGCTTGGCCCCCCAGGGTACCATATATTTT. It codes for CASSLAPQGTIYF. Full variable domain (outside the CDR3, taken from reference TRBV5-6 and TRBJ1-3): DAGVTQSPTHLIKTRGQQVTLRCSPKSGHDTVSWYQQALGQGPQFIFQYYEEEERQRGNFPDRFSGHQFPNYSSELNVNALLLGDSALYLCASSLAPQGTIYFGEGSWLTVV.

Only one count was recorded for this clone. This chain links TRBV27 with TRBJ2-5, with 10 bases lining up with TRBD2. The CDR3 has 14 amino acids. V lost 6 bases and J lost 5; bases outside the gene matches: 6. Per the germline V gene, CDR1 is MNHEY and CDR2 is SMNVEV (reference sequence). In DNA, the CDR3 is TGTGCCAGCAGCCGAGCGGGGGGGCTGGAGACCCAGTACTTC. Its protein product is CASSRAGGLETQYF.

The CDR3 reads CASSYSNSGYGYTF. Written as DNA, the CDR3 is TGTGCCAGCAGTTACTCGAACAGTGGCTATGGCTACACCTTC. The chain combines TRBV6-5 with TRBJ1-2; D is uncertain. Germline V gives CDR1 MNHEY, CDR2 SVGAGI. The CDR3 loop spans 14 amino acids. V was cut by 0 bases and J by 4 bases, with 9 bases left in between.

This chain connects TRBV3-1 (or the pseudogene TRBV3-2) to TRBJ1-2; no definite D call. Germline values: CDR1 LGHDT, CDR2 YNNKEL (reference sequence). Trimming left V 1 base short and J 1 base short, with 4 bases between. This CDR3 is 13 amino acids long. The CDR3 DNA follows: TGTGCCAGCAGCCAAGGGGGTAACTATGGCTACACCTTC. It specifies CASSQGGNYGYTF.

The J gene is TRBJ1-2, the V gene TRBV5-4; maybe TRBD1 (5 bases). CDR1 and CDR2 from the germline V gene are SGHNT and YYREEE (reference sequence). CDR3 length: 12 amino acids. Trimming shortened V by 4 bases and J by 5 bases, and 9 bases separated the two germline ends. The CDR3 nucleotides read TGTGCCAGCAGCGCACAGGAATATGGCTACACCTTC. Translation gives CASSAQEYGYTF.

The chain carries TRBV5-4 and TRBJ1-1; D gene uncertain. The CDR3 is made up of 13 amino acids. Between the trimmed V and J ends, which lost 1 base and 4 bases, there was a span of 8 bases. CDR1 SGHNT and CDR2 YYREEE come from the germline V gene (reference sequence). The CDR3 nucleotides read TGTGCCAGCAGCTTGTGGGGAGGCACTGAAGCTTTCTTT. Residues: CASSLWGGTEAFF.

Only one count was recorded for this clone. This chain connects TRBV19 to TRBJ2-5, with a weak D call TRBD1 (6 bases). The germline CDR1 and CDR2 sequences are LNHDA and SQIVND (reference sequence). The CDR3 runs 16 residues. Trimming removed 6 bases at V and 3 bases at J, with 20 bases between. The CDR3 loop reads CASSRTTGTPKETQYF. The CDR3 coding sequence is TGTGCCAGTAGCAGAACAACCGGGACACCAAAAGAGACCCAGTACTTC. The whole variable domain, remainder taken from reference TRBV19 and TRBJ2-5, is DGGITQSPKYLFRKEGQNVTLSCEQNLNHDAMYWYRQDPGQGLRLIYYSQIVNDFQKGDIAEGYSVSREKKESFPLTVTSAQKNPTAFYLCASSRTTGTPKETQYFGPGTRLLVL.

The rearrangement uses TRBV27 and TRBJ1-1; no clear D. The V end was cut by 7 bases, the J end by 0 bases, with 12 bases between. Per the germline V gene, CDR1 is MNHEY and CDR2 is SMNVEV (reference sequence). The CDR3 is 14 amino acids. CDR3 nucleotide sequence: TGTGCCAGCAAGGCAGGTACCATGAACACTGAAGCTTTCTTT. Amino acids: CASKAGTMNTEAFF.

The chain carries TRBV11-3 and TRBJ2-2; the D gene is possibly TRBD2 (6 bases). In germline, CDR1 is SGHNT, CDR2 YENEEA. Trimming stripped 5 bases from V and 5 bases from J, with 9 bases between. The CDR3 covers 13 residues. Written as DNA, the CDR3 is TGTGCCAGCAGCCCTGGGGGGACCGGGGAGCTGTTTTTT. It specifies CASSPGGTGELFF.

V usage is TRBV28 and J usage is TRBJ1-1, with D perhaps matching TRBD1 (6 bases). This CDR3 is 14 amino acids long. CDR1 and CDR2 (germline): MDHEN, SYDVKM. Trimming stripped 3 bases from V and 5 bases from J, with 13 bases between. CDR3 protein: CASSLGAVQTEAFF. The DNA of the CDR3 is TGTGCCAGCAGTTTGGGGGCAGTCCAGACTGAAGCTTTCTTT.

The chain is built from TRBV5-1 and TRBJ2-6, with D hard to call. The germline V and J ends were trimmed by 1 base and 2 bases, with 10 bases remaining between them. Germline CDR1 is SGHRS and CDR2 is YFSETQ. This CDR3 comprises 16 residues. CDR3: CASSLRAAPGANVLTF. The CDR3 nucleotides are TGCGCCAGCAGCTTGAGGGCGGCGCCTGGGGCCAACGTCCTGACTTTC.

The rearrangement joins TRBV3-1 (or the pseudogene TRBV3-2) to TRBJ2-1, with 8 bases lining up with TRBD2. The germline V gene encodes CDR1 LGHDT and CDR2 YNNKEL (reference sequence). CDR3 length: 15 residues. V dropped 1 base and J dropped 7; count of bases not matched to a gene: 6. The CDR3 loop reads CASSQAGGPGNEQFF. In DNA form, the CDR3 reads TGTGCCAGCAGCCAAGCGGGGGGGCCGGGAAATGAGCAGTTCTTC.

The gene calls are TRBV3-1 (or the pseudogene TRBV3-2) and TRBJ2-7, with 9 bases lining up with TRBD1. Germline loops: CDR1 LGHDT, CDR2 YNNKEL (reference sequence). V lost 4 bases and J lost 4; bases outside the gene matches: 17. The length of the CDR3 is 18 residues. The CDR3 spells CASSPPPLPGTGRYEQYF. CDR3 coding DNA: TGTGCCAGCAGCCCCCCACCCCTACCCGGGACAGGGCGGTACGAGCAGTACTTC.

The gene calls are TRBV19 and TRBJ1-6, with 10 bases identical to TRBD1. The germline V gene has CDR1 LNHDA and CDR2 SQIVND (reference sequence). The CDR3 covers 18 residues. V shed 5 bases and J 9 bases; nucleotides not matched to a gene: 16. CDR3 bases: TGTGCCAGTAGTGCCTTTCCCCCGGGACAGGGGTCGGTTTCACCCCTCCACTTT. Translated, it gives CASSAFPPGQGSVSPLHF.

The chain recombines TRBV18 with TRBJ1-1, with D unresolved. The CDR3 length is 14 residues. Germline loops: CDR1 KGHSH, CDR2 LQKENI. The ends were cut back, 6 bases at V and 5 bases at J, with 16 bases in the middle. The CDR3 here is CASSPVRERTEAFF. CDR3 DNA: TGTGCCAGCTCCCCCGTCCGGGAACGTACTGAAGCTTTCTTT.

The chain has TRBV10-3 and TRBJ2-1; the D gene is possibly TRBD2 (6 bases). In germline, CDR1 is ENHRY, CDR2 SYGVKD. The CDR3 extends over 13 amino acids. V was clipped by 7 bases and J by 6 bases, with 13 bases between them. Here the CDR3 DNA reads TGTGCCATCAACGGCGGGAAAAGCAATGAGCAGTTCTTC. It codes for CAINGGKSNEQFF.

By its share, this clone is medium-sized. The chain links TRBV6-6 to TRBJ1-6; 8 bases agree with TRBD1. The CDR3 is made up of 14 amino acids. Germline V gene sequence: CDR1 MNHNY, CDR2 SVGAGI (reference sequence). V lost 4 bases to trimming and J lost 10 bases; unmatched junction nucleotides: 6. Here the CDR3 reads CASSSGQGGSPLHF. The CDR3 DNA reads as TGTGCCAGCAGTTCCGGACAGGGAGGGTCACCCCTCCACTTT.

The sample holds one count of this clone. The chain carries TRBV5-6 and TRBJ1-1; D unclear. Germline CDR1 reads SGHDT; CDR2 reads YYEEEE. The CDR3 extends over 11 amino acids. V was cut by 0 bases and J by 10 bases, with 7 bases left in between. In nucleotides, the CDR3 is TGTGCCAGCAGCTTGGGACAAGGAGCTTTCTTT. As protein: CASSLGQGAFF.